The sequence of this T cell receptor beta chain was determined in a study of T cell repertoires in cytomegalovirus infection. As for the study in general: Public TCR beta signatures marked donors with CMV infection and the matching HLA.

Germline V CDR1 and CDR2: ENHRY, SYGVKD. The V end lost 7 bases, the J end lost 2 bases, and 12 bases lay between the germline ends. The CDR3 is made up of 14 amino acids. Regarding this clonotype: Its antigen is not identified.

Study-level points and caveats: The study found HLA-C-restricted CMV-specific TCR beta clonotypes dominating the ex vivo response.

TCRdb called the reads again in MiXCR, with one record for every CDR3 protein. The repertoire has 740,000 or so distinct CDR3 sequences, 35% of them found once; the top ten carry under 3.5%. Sequencing was performed on PBMCs. This receptor was obtained from a human donor in good health (CMV status not recorded). Some clones in this sample may be carry-over from other donors' samples. The chain recombines TRBV10-3 with TRBJ2-1; a weak D match, TRBD2 (6 bases). The CDR3, as DNA: TGTGCCATCACTCGCGGGGTTCCCTACAATGAGCAGTTCTTC. Protein: CAITRGVPYNEQFF.